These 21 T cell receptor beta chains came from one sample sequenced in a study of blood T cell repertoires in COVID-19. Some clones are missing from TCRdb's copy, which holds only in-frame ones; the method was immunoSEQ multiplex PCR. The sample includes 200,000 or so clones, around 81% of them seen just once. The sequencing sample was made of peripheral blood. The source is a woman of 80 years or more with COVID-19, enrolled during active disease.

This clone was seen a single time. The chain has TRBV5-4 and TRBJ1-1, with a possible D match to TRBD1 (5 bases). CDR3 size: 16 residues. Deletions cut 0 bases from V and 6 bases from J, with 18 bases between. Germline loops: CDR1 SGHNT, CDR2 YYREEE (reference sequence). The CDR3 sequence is CASSLEPSLWGAEAFF. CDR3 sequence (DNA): TGTGCCAGCAGCTTGGAACCGTCCCTATGGGGCGCTGAAGCTTTCTTT.

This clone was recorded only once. The DNA of the CDR3 is TGTGCCAGCAGCCGCAAGTGGACAGGTGACTATGGCTACACCTTC. This translates into CASSRKWTGDYGYTF. The genes are TRBV5-4 and TRBJ1-2; 7 bases align to TRBD1. Germline-derived CDR1 and CDR2 are SGHNT and YYREEE (reference sequence). Trimming cost V 4 bases and J 3 bases; bases outside gene matches: 9. The CDR3 extends over 15 amino acids.

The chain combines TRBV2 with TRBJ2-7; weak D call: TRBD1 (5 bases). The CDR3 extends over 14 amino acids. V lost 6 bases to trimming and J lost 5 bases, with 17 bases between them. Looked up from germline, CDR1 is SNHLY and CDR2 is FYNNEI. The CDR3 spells CASRPLQVGNEQYF. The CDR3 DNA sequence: TGTGCCAGCAGGCCTTTACAGGTTGGAAACGAGCAGTACTTC. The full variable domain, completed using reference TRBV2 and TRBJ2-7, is EPEVTQTPSHQVTQMGQEVILRCVPISNHLYFYWYRQILGQKVEFLVSFYNNEISEKSEIFDDQFSVERPDGSNFTLKIRSTKLEDSAMYFCASRPLQVGNEQYFGPGTRLTVT.

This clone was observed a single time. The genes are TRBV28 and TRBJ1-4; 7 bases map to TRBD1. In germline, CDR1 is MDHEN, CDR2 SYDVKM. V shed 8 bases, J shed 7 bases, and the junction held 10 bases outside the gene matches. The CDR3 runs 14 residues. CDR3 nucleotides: TGTGCCAGCGGGTATACAGGGGTAGGTGAAAAACTGTTTTTT. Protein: CASGYTGVGEKLFF.

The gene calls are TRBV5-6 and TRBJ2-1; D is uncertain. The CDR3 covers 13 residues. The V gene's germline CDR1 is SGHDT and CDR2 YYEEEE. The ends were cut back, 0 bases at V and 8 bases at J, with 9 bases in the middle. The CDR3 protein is CASSLVLVDEQFF. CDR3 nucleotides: TGTGCCAGCAGCTTGGTTCTAGTTGATGAGCAGTTCTTC. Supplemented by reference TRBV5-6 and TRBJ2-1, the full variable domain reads DAGVTQSPTHLIKTRGQQVTLRCSPKSGHDTVSWYQQALGQGPQFIFQYYEEEERQRGNFPDRFSGHQFPNYSSELNVNALLLGDSALYLCASSLVLVDEQFFGPGTRLTVL.

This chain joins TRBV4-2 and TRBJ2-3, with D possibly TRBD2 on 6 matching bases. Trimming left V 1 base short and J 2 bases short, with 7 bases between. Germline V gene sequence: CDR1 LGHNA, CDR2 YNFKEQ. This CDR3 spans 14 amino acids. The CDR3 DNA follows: TGTGCCAGCAGCCAAGCTAGCGACACAGATACGCAGTATTTT. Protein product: CASSQASDTDTQYF.

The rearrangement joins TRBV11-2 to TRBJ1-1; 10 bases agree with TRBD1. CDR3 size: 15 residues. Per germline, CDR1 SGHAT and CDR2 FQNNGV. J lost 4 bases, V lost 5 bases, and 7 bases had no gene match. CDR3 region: CASSPGTGVFTEAFF. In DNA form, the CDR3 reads TGTGCCAGCAGCCCAGGGACAGGGGTTTTCACTGAAGCTTTCTTT. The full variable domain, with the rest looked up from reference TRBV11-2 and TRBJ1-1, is EAGVAQSPRYKIIEKRQSVAFWCNPISGHATLYWYQQILGQGPKLLIQFQNNGVVDDSQLPKDRFSAERLKGVDSTLKIQPAKLEDSAVYLCASSPGTGVFTEAFFGQGTRLTVV.

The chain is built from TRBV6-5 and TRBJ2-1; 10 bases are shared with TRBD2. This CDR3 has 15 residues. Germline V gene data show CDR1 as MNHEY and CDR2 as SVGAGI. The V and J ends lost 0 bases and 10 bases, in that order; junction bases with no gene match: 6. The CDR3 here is CASSYSGLAGAEQFF. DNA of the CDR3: TGTGCCAGCAGTTACTCGGGGCTAGCGGGAGCGGAGCAGTTCTTC.

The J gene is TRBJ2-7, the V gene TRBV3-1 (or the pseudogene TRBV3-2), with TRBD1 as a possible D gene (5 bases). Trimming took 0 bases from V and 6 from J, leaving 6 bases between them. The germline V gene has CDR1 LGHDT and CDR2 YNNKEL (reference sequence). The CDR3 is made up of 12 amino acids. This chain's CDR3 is CASSQDRVEQYF. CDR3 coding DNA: TGTGCCAGCAGCCAAGACAGGGTCGAGCAGTACTTC.

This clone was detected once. The CDR3 here is CASSPEVSGTYEQYF. The CDR3 region has the DNA TGTGCCAGCTCACCCGAGGTTAGCGGGACCTACGAGCAGTACTTC. This sequence joins TRBV18 and TRBJ2-7, with 8 nucleotides matching TRBD2. The CDR3 consists of 15 residues. Germline loops: CDR1 KGHSH, CDR2 LQKENI. V lost 3 bases and J lost 2; bases outside the gene matches: 6.

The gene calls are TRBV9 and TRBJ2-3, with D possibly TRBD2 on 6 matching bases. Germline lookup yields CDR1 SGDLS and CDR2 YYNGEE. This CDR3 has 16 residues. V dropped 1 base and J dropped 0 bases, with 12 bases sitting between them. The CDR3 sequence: CASSVSLSGSTDTQYF. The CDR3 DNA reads TGTGCCAGCAGCGTATCACTCAGCGGGAGCACAGATACGCAGTATTTT.

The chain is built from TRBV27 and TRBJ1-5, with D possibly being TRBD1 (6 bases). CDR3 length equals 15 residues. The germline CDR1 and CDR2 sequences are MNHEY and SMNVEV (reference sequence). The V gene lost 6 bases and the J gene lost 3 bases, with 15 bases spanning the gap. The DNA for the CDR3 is TGTGCCAGCAGCCCAATAGGGACATACAATCAGCCCCAGCATTTT. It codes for CASSPIGTYNQPQHF.

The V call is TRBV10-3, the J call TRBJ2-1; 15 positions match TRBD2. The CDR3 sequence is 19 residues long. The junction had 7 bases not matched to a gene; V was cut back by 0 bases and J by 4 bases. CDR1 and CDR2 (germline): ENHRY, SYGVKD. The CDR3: CAISESGLAGGPSYNEQFF. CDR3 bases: TGTGCCATCAGTGAGTCAGGACTAGCGGGAGGGCCGAGTTACAATGAGCAGTTCTTC.

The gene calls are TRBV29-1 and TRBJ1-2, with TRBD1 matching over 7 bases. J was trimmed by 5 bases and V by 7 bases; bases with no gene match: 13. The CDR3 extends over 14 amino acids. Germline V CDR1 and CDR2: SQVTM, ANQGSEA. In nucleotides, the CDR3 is TGCAGCGGACTGGAGGCAGGGGGTGGATATGGCTACACCTTC. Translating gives CSGLEAGGGYGYTF.

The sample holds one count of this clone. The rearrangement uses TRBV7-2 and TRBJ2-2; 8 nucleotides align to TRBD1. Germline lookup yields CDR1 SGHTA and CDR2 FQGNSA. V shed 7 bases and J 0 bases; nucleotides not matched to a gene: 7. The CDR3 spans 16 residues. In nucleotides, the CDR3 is TGTGCCAGCACCAGGGGGCAGGACACGAACACCGGGGAGCTGTTTTTT. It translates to CASTRGQDTNTGELFF.

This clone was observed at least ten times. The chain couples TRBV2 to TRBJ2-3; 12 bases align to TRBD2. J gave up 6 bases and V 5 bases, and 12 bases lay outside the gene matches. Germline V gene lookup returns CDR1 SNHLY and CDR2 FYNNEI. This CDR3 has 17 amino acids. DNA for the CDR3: TGTGCCAGCAGTAACCCGACTAGCGGGAGTCAGGTGGATACGCAGTATTTT. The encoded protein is CASSNPTSGSQVDTQYF.

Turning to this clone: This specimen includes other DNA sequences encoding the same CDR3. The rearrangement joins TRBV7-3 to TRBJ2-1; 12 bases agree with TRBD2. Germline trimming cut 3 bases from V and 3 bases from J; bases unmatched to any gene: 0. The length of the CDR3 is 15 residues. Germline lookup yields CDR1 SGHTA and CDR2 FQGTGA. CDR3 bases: TGTGCCAGCAGCTTGACTAGCGGGGGCTACAATGAGCAGTTCTTC. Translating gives CASSLTSGGYNEQFF.

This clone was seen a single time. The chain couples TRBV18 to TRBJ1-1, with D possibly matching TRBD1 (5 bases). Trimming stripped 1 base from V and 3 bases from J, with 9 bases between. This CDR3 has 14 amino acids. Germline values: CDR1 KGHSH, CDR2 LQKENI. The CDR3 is CASSPLAGDTEAFF. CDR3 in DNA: TGTGCCAGCTCACCACTGGCGGGGGACACTGAAGCTTTCTTT.

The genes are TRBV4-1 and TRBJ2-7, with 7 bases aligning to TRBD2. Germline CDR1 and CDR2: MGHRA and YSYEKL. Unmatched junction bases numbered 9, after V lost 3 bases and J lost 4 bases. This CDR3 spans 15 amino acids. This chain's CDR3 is CASSQEPQRGYEQYF. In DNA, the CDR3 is TGCGCCAGCAGCCAGGAGCCCCAGCGGGGTTACGAGCAGTACTTC.

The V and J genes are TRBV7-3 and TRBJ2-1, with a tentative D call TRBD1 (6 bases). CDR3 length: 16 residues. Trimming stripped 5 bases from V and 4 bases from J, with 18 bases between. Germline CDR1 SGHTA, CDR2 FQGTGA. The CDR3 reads CASSKNGGTQYNEQFF. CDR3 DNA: TGTGCCAGCAGCAAAAACGGTGGGACACAGTACAATGAGCAGTTCTTC.

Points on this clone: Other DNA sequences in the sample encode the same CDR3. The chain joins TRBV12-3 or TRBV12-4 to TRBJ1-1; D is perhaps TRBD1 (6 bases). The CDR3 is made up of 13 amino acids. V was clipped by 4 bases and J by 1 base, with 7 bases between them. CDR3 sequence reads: CASSWTENTEAFF. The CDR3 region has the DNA TGTGCCAGCAGTTGGACAGAGAACACTGAAGCTTTCTTT.